The clone carrying this T cell receptor beta chain was observed at least ten times. The data were obtained in a study of regulatory T cells in long-lasting Graves disease. In building TCR beta libraries, iRepertoire HTBI primers were used together with Arm-PCR of CDR3 regions. TCRdb analysed the multiplex PCR reads with MiXCR anew, one entry per CDR3 protein. The table lists some 350,000 distinct CDR3 sequences, 15% to 20% of them singletons. Germline CDR1 SGHRS, CDR2 YFSETQ. V lost 3 bases, J lost 3 bases, and 13 bases lay in between. The CDR3 runs to 14 residues. This sample's time point: newly diagnosed GD, antithyroid drugs for less than 3 months. PBMC-derived RNA was used for the TCR library. In addition, the sample was reused for a study of T cells in Graves' hyperthyroidism and ophthalmopathy.

The receptor's source is a woman under 30 with Graves disease. This sequence joins TRBV5-1 and TRBJ2-7; D might be TRBD1 or TRBD2, each matching 5 bases. Sample: peripheral blood mononuclear cells (PBMCs), taken at new diagnosis, from a patient treated with antithyroid drugs. The CDR3 nucleotides are TGCGCCAGCAGCTCTGGGACGCTGAACTACGAGCAGTACTTC. It codes for CASSSGTLNYEQYF.